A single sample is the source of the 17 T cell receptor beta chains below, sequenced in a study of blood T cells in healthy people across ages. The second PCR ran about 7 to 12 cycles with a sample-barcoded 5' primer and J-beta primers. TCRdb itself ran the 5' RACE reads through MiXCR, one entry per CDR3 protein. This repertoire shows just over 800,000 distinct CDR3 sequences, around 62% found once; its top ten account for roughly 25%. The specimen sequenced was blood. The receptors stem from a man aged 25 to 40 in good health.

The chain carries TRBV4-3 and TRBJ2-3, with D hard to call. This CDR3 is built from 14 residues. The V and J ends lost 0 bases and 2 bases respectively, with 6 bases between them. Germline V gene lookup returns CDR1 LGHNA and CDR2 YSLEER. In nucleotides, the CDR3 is TGCGCCAGCAGCCAAGATCTAGACACAGATACGCAGTATTTT. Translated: CASSQDLDTDTQYF.

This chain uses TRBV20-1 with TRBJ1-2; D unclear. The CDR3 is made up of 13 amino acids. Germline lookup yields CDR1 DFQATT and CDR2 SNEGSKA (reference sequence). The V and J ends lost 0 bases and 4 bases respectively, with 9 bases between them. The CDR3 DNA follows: TGCAGTGCTAGAGAATCACAAACCTATGGCTACACCTTC. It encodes CSARESQTYGYTF.

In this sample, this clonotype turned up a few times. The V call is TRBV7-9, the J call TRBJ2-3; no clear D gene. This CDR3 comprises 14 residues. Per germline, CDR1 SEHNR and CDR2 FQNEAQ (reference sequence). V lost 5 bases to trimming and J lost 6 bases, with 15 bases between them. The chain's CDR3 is CASSRLFGQDTQYF. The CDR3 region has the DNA TGTGCCAGCAGCCGCCTATTTGGCCAGGATACGCAGTATTTT.

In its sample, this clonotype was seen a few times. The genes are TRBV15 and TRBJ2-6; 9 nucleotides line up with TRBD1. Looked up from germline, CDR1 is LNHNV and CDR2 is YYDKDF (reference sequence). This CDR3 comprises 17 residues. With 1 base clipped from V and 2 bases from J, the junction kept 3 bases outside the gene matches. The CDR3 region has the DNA TGTGCCACCAGCAGAGTTACAGGGGGCACTGGGGCCAACGTCCTGACTTTC. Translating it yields CATSRVTGGTGANVLTF.

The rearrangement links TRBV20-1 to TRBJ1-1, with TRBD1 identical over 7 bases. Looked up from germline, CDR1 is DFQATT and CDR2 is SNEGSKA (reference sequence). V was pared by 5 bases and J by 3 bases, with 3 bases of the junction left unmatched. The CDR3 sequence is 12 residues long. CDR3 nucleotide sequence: TGCAGTGCTCAGGGGGTGGACACTGAAGCTTTCTTT. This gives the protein CSAQGVDTEAFF.

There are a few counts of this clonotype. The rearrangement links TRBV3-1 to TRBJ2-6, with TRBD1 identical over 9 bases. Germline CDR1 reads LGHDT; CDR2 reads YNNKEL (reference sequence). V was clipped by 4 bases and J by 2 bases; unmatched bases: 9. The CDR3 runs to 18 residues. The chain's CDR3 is CASSLLGQGYPGANVLTF. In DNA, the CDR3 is TGTGCCAGCAGCCTCCTAGGACAGGGGTACCCTGGGGCCAACGTCCTGACTTTC.

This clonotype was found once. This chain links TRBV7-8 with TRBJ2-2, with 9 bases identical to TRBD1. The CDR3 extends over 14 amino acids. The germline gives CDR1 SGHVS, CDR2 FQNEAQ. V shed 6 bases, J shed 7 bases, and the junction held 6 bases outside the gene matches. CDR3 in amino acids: CASRGGQGSGELFF. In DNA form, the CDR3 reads TGTGCCAGCAGAGGGGGACAGGGTAGCGGGGAGCTGTTTTTT.

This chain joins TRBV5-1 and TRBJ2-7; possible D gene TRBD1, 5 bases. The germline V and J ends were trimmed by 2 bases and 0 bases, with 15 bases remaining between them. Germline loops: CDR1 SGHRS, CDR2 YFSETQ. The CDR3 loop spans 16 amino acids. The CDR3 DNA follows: TGCGCCAGCAGCTTATCAGGGTCCTCCTCCTCCTACGAGCAGTACTTC. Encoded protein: CASSLSGSSSSYEQYF.

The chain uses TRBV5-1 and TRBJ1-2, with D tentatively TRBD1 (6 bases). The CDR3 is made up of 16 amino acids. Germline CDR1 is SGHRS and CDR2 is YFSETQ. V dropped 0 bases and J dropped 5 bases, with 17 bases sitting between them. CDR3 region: CASSLEGSGDVYGYTF. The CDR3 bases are TGCGCCAGCAGCTTGGAAGGGTCAGGGGATGTGTATGGCTACACCTTC.

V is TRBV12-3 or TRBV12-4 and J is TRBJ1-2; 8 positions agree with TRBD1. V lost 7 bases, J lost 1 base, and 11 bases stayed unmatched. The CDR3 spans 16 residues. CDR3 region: CASKQGQGSGNYGYTF. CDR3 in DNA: TGTGCCAGCAAACAAGGACAGGGATCCGGTAACTATGGCTACACCTTC.

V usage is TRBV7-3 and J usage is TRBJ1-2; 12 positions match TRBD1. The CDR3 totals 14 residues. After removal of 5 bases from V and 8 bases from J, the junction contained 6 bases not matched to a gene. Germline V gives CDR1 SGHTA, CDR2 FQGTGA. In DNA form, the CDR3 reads TGTGCCAGCAGCCCGGGGACAGGGGGCGGCGGCTACACCTTC. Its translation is CASSPGTGGGGYTF.

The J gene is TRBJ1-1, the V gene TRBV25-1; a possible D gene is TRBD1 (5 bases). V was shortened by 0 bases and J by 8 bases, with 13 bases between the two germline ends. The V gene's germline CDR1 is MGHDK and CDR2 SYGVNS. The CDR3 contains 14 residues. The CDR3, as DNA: TGTGCCAGCAGTGAATATATGGGGGGTCAAGAAGCTTTCTTT. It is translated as CASSEYMGGQEAFF.

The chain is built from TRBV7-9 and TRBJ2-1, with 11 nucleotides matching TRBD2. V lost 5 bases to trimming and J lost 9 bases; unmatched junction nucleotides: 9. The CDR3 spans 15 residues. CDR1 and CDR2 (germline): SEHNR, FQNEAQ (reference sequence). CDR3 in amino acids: CASSMIAGGQSEQFF. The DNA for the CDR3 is TGTGCCAGCAGCATGATAGCGGGGGGGCAAAGTGAGCAGTTCTTC.

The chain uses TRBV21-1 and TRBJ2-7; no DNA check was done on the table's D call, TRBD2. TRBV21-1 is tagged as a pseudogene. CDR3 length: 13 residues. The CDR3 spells CASSVIVFALQYF. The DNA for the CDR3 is TGTGCCAGCAGCGTGATAGTGTTTGCCCTGCAGTACTTC.

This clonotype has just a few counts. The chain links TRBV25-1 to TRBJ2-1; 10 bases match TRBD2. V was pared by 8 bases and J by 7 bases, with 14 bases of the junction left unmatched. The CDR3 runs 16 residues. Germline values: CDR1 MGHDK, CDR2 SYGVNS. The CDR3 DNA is TGTGCCAGCTCCCAGGATAAGCGGGGGGGCAGAAATGAGCAGTTCTTC. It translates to CASSQDKRGGRNEQFF.

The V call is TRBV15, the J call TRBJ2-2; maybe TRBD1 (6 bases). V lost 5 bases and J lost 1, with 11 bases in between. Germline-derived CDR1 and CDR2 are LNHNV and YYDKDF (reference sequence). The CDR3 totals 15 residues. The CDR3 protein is CATSGTPRNTGELFF. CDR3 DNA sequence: TGTGCCACCAGCGGGACACCAAGGAACACCGGGGAGCTGTTTTTT.

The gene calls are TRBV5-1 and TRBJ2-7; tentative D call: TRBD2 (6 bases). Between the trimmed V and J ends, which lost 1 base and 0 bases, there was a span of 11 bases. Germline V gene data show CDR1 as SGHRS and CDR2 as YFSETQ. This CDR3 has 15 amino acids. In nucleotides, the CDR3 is TGCGCCAGCAGCTTGAGCGCGGGGCGCTCCTACGAGCAGTACTTC. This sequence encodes CASSLSAGRSYEQYF.